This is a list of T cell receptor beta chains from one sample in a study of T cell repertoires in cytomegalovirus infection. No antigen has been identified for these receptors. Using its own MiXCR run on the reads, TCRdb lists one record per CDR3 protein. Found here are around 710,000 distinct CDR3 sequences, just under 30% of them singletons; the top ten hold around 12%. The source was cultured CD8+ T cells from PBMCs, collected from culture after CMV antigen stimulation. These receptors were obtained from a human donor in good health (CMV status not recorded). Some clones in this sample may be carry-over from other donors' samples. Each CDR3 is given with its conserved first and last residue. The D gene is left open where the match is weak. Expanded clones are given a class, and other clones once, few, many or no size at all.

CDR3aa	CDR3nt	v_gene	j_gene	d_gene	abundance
CASSTSGGNERFF	TGTGCCAGTTCGACTAGCGGGGGTAACGAGCGGTTCTTC	TRBV6-6	TRBJ2-1	TRBD2	-
CASSQDRDNEKLFF	TGCGCCAGCAGCCAGGACAGGGATAATGAAAAACTGTTTTTT	TRBV4-3	TRBJ1-4	TRBD1	once
CASSSLRDTQYF	TGTGCCAGCAGTTCGCTCAGGGATACGCAGTATTTT	TRBV27	TRBJ2-3	-	-
CASNPDWTSVATQYF	TGTGCCAGCAATCCTGATTGGACTAGTGTGGCGACCCAGTACTTC	TRBV2	TRBJ2-5	TRBD2	few
CASDRRGGYDEQFF	TGTGCCAGCGATCGGCGGGGGGGCTACGATGAGCAGTTCTTC	TRBV6-2/TRBV6-3	TRBJ2-1	TRBD2	-
CASSPLLNPGPNTEAFF	TGTGCCAGCAGTCCGCTTCTTAACCCCGGACCCAACACTGAAGCTTTCTTT	TRBV27	TRBJ1-1	-	-
CASSYSEGGHLNEQFF	TGTGCCAGCAGTTATTCAGAGGGGGGCCATCTCAATGAGCAGTTCTTC	TRBV6-5	TRBJ2-1	-	-
CASSFRDNKFYNEQFF	TGTGCCAGCAGCTTCCGGGACAACAAATTTTACAATGAGCAGTTCTTC	TRBV7-9	TRBJ2-1	-	few
CASSSLAGEETQYF	TGTGCCAGCAGCTCCCTAGCGGGGGAAGAGACCCAGTACTTC	TRBV7-2	TRBJ2-5	TRBD2	many
CASSLGPPNEKLFF	TGTGCCAGCAGTTTAGGGCCGCCCAATGAAAAACTGTTTTTT	TRBV27	TRBJ1-4	-	-
CASSQEPTYYGYTF	TGTGCCAGCAGCCAAGAACCAACCTACTATGGCTACACCTTC	TRBV14	TRBJ1-2	-	few
CASSYQTGGSTEAFF	TGTGCCAGCAGTTACCAGACAGGGGGGAGTACTGAAGCTTTCTTT	TRBV6-9	TRBJ1-1	TRBD1	-
CASSETTNEKLFF	TGCGCCAGTAGCGAGACAACTAATGAAAAACTGTTTTTT	TRBV5-1	TRBJ1-4	-	once
CASSPQTYPLWGHPSNTEAFF	TGTGCCAGCAGCCCCCAAACATACCCTCTATGGGGTCACCCTTCGAACACTGAAGCTTTCTTT	TRBV7-2	TRBJ1-1	-	many
CASSPTGTSLQETQYF	TGTGCCAGTAGTCCCACAGGGACCTCTCTTCAAGAGACCCAGTACTTC	TRBV19	TRBJ2-5	-	-
CASSLSRTGGDEQFF	TGTGCCAGCAGTTTATCCCGGACAGGGGGAGATGAGCAGTTCTTC	TRBV27	TRBJ2-1	TRBD1	-
CASSQQRRDLKETQYF	TGTGCCAGCAGCCAACAAAGGCGGGACTTAAAAGAGACCCAGTACTTC	TRBV4-2	TRBJ2-5	-	few
CASSYTPEEGSTEAFF	TGTGCCAGCAGTTACACCCCCGAGGAGGGTAGCACTGAAGCTTTCTTT	TRBV6-5	TRBJ1-1	-	few
CAISEGGAETQYF	TGTGCCATCAGTGAAGGGGGCGCGGAGACCCAGTACTTC	TRBV10-3	TRBJ2-5	TRBD1	few
CASSSNGLPEAFF	TGTGCCAGCAGTTCCAACGGACTGCCTGAAGCTTTCTTT	TRBV6-5	TRBJ1-1	-	once
CASSVGAGTYNEQFF	TGTGCCAGCAGCGTAGGAGCAGGGACCTACAATGAGCAGTTCTTC	TRBV9	TRBJ2-1	-	-
CASSQQGTKNIQYF	TGTGCCAGCAGTCAGCAGGGGACCAAAAACATTCAGTACTTC	TRBV27	TRBJ2-4	-	-
CSVSQGYNQPQHF	TGCAGCGTTTCTCAGGGTTACAATCAGCCCCAGCATTTT	TRBV29-1	TRBJ1-5	-	-
CASTQANKDTQYF	TGTGCCAGCACCCAGGCTAATAAAGATACGCAGTATTTT	TRBV12-3/TRBV12-4	TRBJ2-3	-	many
CASSYFSYTEAFF	TGTGCCAGCAGTTACTTCAGTTACACTGAAGCTTTCTTT	TRBV6-5	TRBJ1-1	-	few
CSALRLSGGPKDTQYF	TGCAGTGCTCTCCGTCTAAGCGGGGGCCCTAAGGATACGCAGTATTTT	TRBV20-1	TRBJ2-3	TRBD2	-
CASSYQVRRGTEAFF	TGTGCCAGCAGTTACCAGGTCCGGCGGGGCACTGAAGCTTTCTTT	TRBV6-2/TRBV6-3	TRBJ1-1	-	-
CASSYSSRPRGITNEKLFF	TGTGCCAGCAGTTACAGCTCTCGTCCCCGGGGGATTACTAATGAAAAACTGTTTTTT	TRBV6-5	TRBJ1-4	-	-
CASSYSRQGGNQPQHF	TGTGCCAGCAGTTACTCGCGGCAGGGGGGCAATCAGCCCCAGCATTTT	TRBV6-2/TRBV6-3	TRBJ1-5	TRBD1	few
CASSTTDRPYNEQFF	TGTGCCAGCAGCACCACAGACAGGCCATACAATGAGCAGTTCTTC	TRBV7-8	TRBJ2-1	-	many
CASRYVGGEVGELFF	TGTGCCAGCAGATATGTCGGGGGCGAAGTCGGGGAGCTGTTTTTT	TRBV12-3/TRBV12-4	TRBJ2-2	-	once
CASSYGPSYSNQPQHF	TGTGCCAGCAGTTACGGACCCTCGTATAGCAATCAGCCCCAGCATTTT	TRBV6-5	TRBJ1-5	-	-
CASSPPEGPITDTQYF	TGTGCCAGCTCACCACCAGAGGGTCCTATTACAGATACGCAGTATTTT	TRBV18	TRBJ2-3	-	-